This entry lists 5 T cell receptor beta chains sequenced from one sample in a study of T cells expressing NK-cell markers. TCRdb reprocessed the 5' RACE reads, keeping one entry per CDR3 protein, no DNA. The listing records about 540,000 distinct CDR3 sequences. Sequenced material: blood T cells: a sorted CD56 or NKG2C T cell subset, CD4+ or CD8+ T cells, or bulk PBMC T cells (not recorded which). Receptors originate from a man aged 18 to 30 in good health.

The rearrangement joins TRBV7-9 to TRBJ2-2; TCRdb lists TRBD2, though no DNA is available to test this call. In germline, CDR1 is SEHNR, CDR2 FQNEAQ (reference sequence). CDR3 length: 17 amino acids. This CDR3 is CASSPQRDGWLTGELFF.

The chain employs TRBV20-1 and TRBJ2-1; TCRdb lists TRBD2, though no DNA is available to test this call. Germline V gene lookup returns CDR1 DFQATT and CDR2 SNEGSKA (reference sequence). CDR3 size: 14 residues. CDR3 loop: CSASSGWEDNEQFF.

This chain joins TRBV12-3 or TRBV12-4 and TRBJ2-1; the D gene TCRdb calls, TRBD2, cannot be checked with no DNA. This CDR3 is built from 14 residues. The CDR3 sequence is CASTGLAGVDEQFF.

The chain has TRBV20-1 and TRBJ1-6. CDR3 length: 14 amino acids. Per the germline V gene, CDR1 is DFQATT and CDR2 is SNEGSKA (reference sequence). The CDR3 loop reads CSARPGDVISPLHF.

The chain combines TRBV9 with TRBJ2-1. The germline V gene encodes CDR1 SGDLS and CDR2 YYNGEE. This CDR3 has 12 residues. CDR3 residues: CASSGSQNEQFF.